The source of this TCR beta chain is a study of T cell responses to AZD1222 COVID-19 vaccine. The study, taken as a whole, reports: Spike-specific TCR breadth rose after two AZD1222 doses, and depth rose as well. Donors were mostly white British, more females; clonal diversity possibly underestimated. The CD4 TCRs associated with vaccination extended across spike and predominated at 160-218 and 743-854.

Only in-frame clones appear in the TCRdb table, and some are missing; sequencing was by immunoSEQ multiplex PCR. In the table there are about 90,000 clones, over 75% of which are singletons. This clone was observed many times. What it recognizes is unknown. With 1 base clipped from V and 7 bases from J, the junction kept 6 bases outside the gene matches. CDR1 SGHTA and CDR2 FQGNSA come from the germline V gene. This CDR3 contains 17 residues. The source of this sequence is an adult who received the AZD1222 COVID-19 vaccine. The chain uses TRBV7-2 and TRBJ2-1; 14 nucleotides line up with TRBD2. Source: peripheral blood, taken 28 days after the second AZD1222 dose. CDR3 sequence (DNA): TGTGCCAGCAGCTTAGACCGGACTAGCGGGGGGCGAAATGAGCAGTTCTTC. Amino acid sequence: CASSLDRTSGGRNEQFF.